Listed here are 26 T cell receptor beta chains from one sample, sequenced in a study of early T cells in non-severe SARS-CoV-2 infection. In TCRdb, the 5' RACE reads were re-called with MiXCR into one record per CDR3 protein. Of tens of thousands of distinct CDR3 sequences listed, approximately 14% are singletons. The sample was whole blood. Source of these receptors: an adult who was a healthcare worker with PCR-confirmed SARS-CoV-2 infection or an uninfected control (not recorded which).

This clonotype was counted a few times. This rearrangement joins TRBV2 to TRBJ2-2, with D perhaps matching TRBD1 (5 bases). Germline V gene data show CDR1 as SNHLY and CDR2 as FYNNEI. The CDR3 is 15 residues long. V shed 1 base and J shed 0 bases, with 6 bases lying between them. CDR3 DNA: TGTGCCAGCAGTGAAGAGGGGCCGAACACCGGGGAGCTGTTTTTT. Translation gives CASSEEGPNTGELFF.

This sequence joins TRBV3-1 and TRBJ2-3; TRBD2 agrees at 11 bases. V was clipped by 4 bases and J by 6 bases; unmatched bases: 6. The CDR3 loop spans 15 amino acids. Germline V CDR1 and CDR2: LGHDT, YNNKEL (reference sequence). CDR3 protein: CASSLVAGGPDTQYF. DNA for the CDR3: TGTGCCAGCAGCCTCGTAGCGGGGGGGCCTGATACGCAGTATTTT.

The V call is TRBV2, the J call TRBJ2-1, with 13 bases identical to TRBD2. The V and J ends lost 0 bases and 8 bases, in that order; junction bases with no gene match: 4. This CDR3 has 16 residues. Per germline, CDR1 SNHLY and CDR2 FYNNEI. CDR3 loop: CASSEARTSGGDEQFF. The CDR3 coding sequence is TGTGCCAGCAGTGAAGCACGGACTAGCGGGGGCGATGAGCAGTTCTTC.

The V call is TRBV18, the J call TRBJ2-2; D is perhaps TRBD1 (6 bases). The CDR3 runs to 15 residues. Deletions cut 1 base from V and 3 bases from J, with 9 bases between. Per germline, CDR1 KGHSH and CDR2 LQKENI. CDR3 region: CASSPLDRYTGELFF. CDR3 coding DNA: TGTGCCAGCTCACCACTGGACAGATACACCGGGGAGCTGTTTTTT.

The CDR3 DNA sequence: TGTGCCAGCAGTTTATCCCCAGGGACGAACACTGAAGCTTTCTTT. Its translation is CASSLSPGTNTEAFF. The chain carries TRBV27 and TRBJ1-1; tentative D call: TRBD1 (5 bases). V lost 0 bases to trimming and J lost 1 base, with 9 bases between them. The length of the CDR3 is 15 residues. CDR1 and CDR2 from the germline V gene are MNHEY and SMNVEV (reference sequence).

This chain links TRBV6-1 with TRBJ2-3, with D perhaps TRBD2 (6 bases). Germline CDR1 is MNHNS and CDR2 is SASEGT. The CDR3 is 14 amino acids. V lost 7 bases, J lost 2 bases, and 13 bases lay in between. Here the CDR3 DNA reads TGTGCCAGCACCCAGGGACTTCCCACAGATACGCAGTATTTT. This codes for CASTQGLPTDTQYF.

The chain recombines TRBV11-2 with TRBJ1-4; 9 bases fit TRBD1. CDR1 SGHAT and CDR2 FQNNGV come from the germline V gene. The CDR3 sequence is 15 residues long. The trim removed 5 bases at V and 7 bases at J, leaving 8 bases unmatched. In DNA, the CDR3 is TGTGCCAGCAGCCTAAACAGGGGGCAAGCTGAAAAACTGTTTTTT. The encoded protein is CASSLNRGQAEKLFF.

The chain combines TRBV27 with TRBJ2-1, with D perhaps TRBD2 (7 bases). The CDR3 totals 16 residues. V dropped 2 bases and J dropped 0 bases, with 11 bases sitting between them. Germline lookup yields CDR1 MNHEY and CDR2 SMNVEV (reference sequence). The CDR3 DNA is TGTGCCAGCAGTTTAAGGGGGGGGAGCTCCTACAATGAGCAGTTCTTC. This translates into CASSLRGGSSYNEQFF.

The DNA for the CDR3 is TGCGCCAGCAGCTTTAGCGGGGGGGAGACAGATACGCAGTATTTT. Translating it yields CASSFSGGETDTQYF. V is TRBV5-1 and J is TRBJ2-3; 11 bases are a match to TRBD2. The germline V gene has CDR1 SGHRS and CDR2 YFSETQ. The ends lost 2 bases at V and 3 bases at J; junction bases unmatched: 2. CDR3 length: 15 residues.

In its sample, this clonotype was seen a few times. Written as DNA, the CDR3 is TGTGCCAGTAAGTCGGGAGTTCAAGAGACCCAGTACTTC. Its protein is CASKSGVQETQYF. This chain joins TRBV19 and TRBJ2-5; D is perhaps TRBD2 (6 bases). V lost 7 bases and J 2 bases, leaving 11 bases between the germline ends. The V gene's germline CDR1 is LNHDA and CDR2 SQIVND (reference sequence). The CDR3 extends over 13 amino acids.

Many counts were recorded for this clonotype. The rearrangement uses TRBV2 and TRBJ2-7; D may correspond to TRBD1 or TRBD2 (5 bases each). With 4 bases removed from V and 7 bases from J, the gap between germline ends came to 17 bases. Germline-derived CDR1 and CDR2 are SNHLY and FYNNEI. There are 14 residues in the CDR3. The CDR3 sequence: CASSVGPGQREQYV. The CDR3 nucleotides are TGTGCCAGCAGTGTCGGTCCAGGGCAGCGGGAGCAGTACGTC.

This clonotype came up a few times. CDR3 amino acids: CASSLAQNTGELFF. The CDR3 DNA follows: TGTGCCAGCAGTTTGGCTCAGAACACCGGGGAGCTGTTTTTT. The gene calls are TRBV27 and TRBJ2-2, with D hard to call. Trimming left V 3 bases short and J 1 base short, with 6 bases between. This CDR3 is 14 amino acids long. Germline CDR1 and CDR2: MNHEY and SMNVEV (reference sequence).

The chain couples TRBV7-2 to TRBJ1-5, with a possible D match to TRBD1 (6 bases). V lost 4 bases to trimming and J lost 5 bases, with 15 bases between them. Germline CDR1 and CDR2: SGHTA and FQGNSA. The length of the CDR3 is 15 residues. CDR3 protein: CASSSAWGAHQPQHF. Here the CDR3 DNA reads TGTGCCAGCAGCTCAGCATGGGGGGCACATCAGCCCCAGCATTTT.

The genes are TRBV6-2 or TRBV6-3 and TRBJ1-2, with 9 bases matching TRBD1. V gave up 6 bases and J gave up 6 bases; unmatched junction bases: 8. Germline assignment: CDR1 MNHEY and CDR2 SVGEGT. The CDR3 is 14 residues long. CDR3 coding DNA: TGTGCCAGCAGAGGCAATAACAGGGGGCATGGCTACACCTTC. It translates to CASRGNNRGHGYTF.

This clonotype showed up just a few times. The chain links TRBV11-2 to TRBJ2-3, with D perhaps matching TRBD2 (5 bases). This CDR3 comprises 14 residues. Germline CDR1 is SGHAT and CDR2 is FQNNGV. Deletions cut 5 bases from V and 4 bases from J, with 13 bases between. The CDR3, as DNA: TGTGCCAGCAGCCAACTAAGGACTCCAGATACGCAGTATTTT. This sequence encodes CASSQLRTPDTQYF.

The chain employs TRBV7-8 and TRBJ2-5; 11 bases are shared with TRBD2. The CDR3 covers 14 residues. Trimming took 6 bases from V and 7 from J; bases not matched to a gene: 7. Germline V lookup: CDR1 SGHVS, CDR2 FQNEAQ. The CDR3 region is CASSPGLAVGTQYF. CDR3 nucleotides: TGTGCCAGCAGTCCGGGACTAGCGGTGGGGACCCAGTACTTC. The full variable domain, in which reference TRBV7-8 and TRBJ2-5 provide the parts outside the CDR3, is GAGVSQSPRYKVAKRGQDVALRCDPISGHVSLFWYQQALGQGPEFLTYFQNEAQLDKSGLPSDRFFAERPEGSVSTLKIQRTQQEDSAVYLCASSPGLAVGTQYFGPGTRLLVL.

This clonotype was detected many times. The chain carries TRBV5-1 and TRBJ2-2, with D possibly being TRBD2 (6 bases). Germline V gene data show CDR1 as SGHRS and CDR2 as YFSETQ. CDR3 length: 15 residues. The V end was cut by 2 bases, the J end by 2 bases, with 10 bases between. This chain's CDR3 is CASSLSGLNTGELFF. CDR3 in DNA: TGCGCCAGCAGCTTATCCGGACTAAACACCGGGGAGCTGTTTTTT.

This clonotype occurred many times. J is TRBJ2-1 and V is TRBV27, with 8 bases fitting TRBD2. The CDR3 is 14 residues long. V gave up 8 bases and J gave up 7 bases; unmatched junction bases: 10. In germline, CDR1 is MNHEY, CDR2 SMNVEV (reference sequence). The CDR3 is CASHRGGLFNEQFF. DNA of the CDR3: TGTGCCAGCCACCGGGGGGGCCTTTTTAATGAGCAGTTCTTC.

This clonotype was seen ten or more times. CDR3 region: CASSFGETQYF. CDR3 nucleotides: TGTGCCAGCAGCTTCGGAGAGACCCAGTACTTC. The genes are TRBV11-2 and TRBJ2-5, with no clear D. V was cut by 3 bases and J by 4 bases, with 3 bases left in between. Germline V lookup: CDR1 SGHAT, CDR2 FQNNGV. The CDR3 is 11 amino acids. Variable domain in full (rest from reference TRBV11-2 and TRBJ2-5): EAGVAQSPRYKIIEKRQSVAFWCNPISGHATLYWYQQILGQGPKLLIQFQNNGVVDDSQLPKDRFSAERLKGVDSTLKIQPAKLEDSAVYLCASSFGETQYFGPGTRLLVL.

The rearrangement uses TRBV7-3 and TRBJ2-3, with 10 bases lining up with TRBD2. Germline V CDR1 and CDR2: SGHTA, FQGTGA. Trimming cost V 7 bases and J 4 bases; bases outside gene matches: 8. The CDR3 sequence is 15 residues long. The CDR3 DNA reads TGTGCCAGCACATCTCGGACTAGCGGATCAGATACGCAGTATTTT. This encodes CASTSRTSGSDTQYF.

The sample holds a few counts of this clonotype. The chain is built from TRBV19 and TRBJ2-3; D gene ambiguous. CDR3 length: 14 residues. Germline CDR1 is LNHDA and CDR2 is SQIVND (reference sequence). Trimming left V 5 bases short and J 3 bases short, with 12 bases between. DNA of the CDR3: TGTGCCAGTAGTGATTTGTTGGGGACAGATACGCAGTATTTT. Amino acid sequence: CASSDLLGTDTQYF.

In the case of this clonotype: Its ends do not fully match the called genes, so a read error is possible. The rearrangement uses TRBV6-4 and TRBJ2-2; the D gene is possibly TRBD2 (5 bases). The CDR3 length is 14 residues. Germline-derived CDR1 and CDR2 are MRHNA and SNTAGT. CDR3 nucleotides: TGTGCCAGCAGTGGACAAATTAACACCGGGGTGCTGTTTTTT. Its translation: CASSGQINTGVLFF.

This clonotype came up a few times. The rearrangement joins TRBV29-1 to TRBJ1-1; unclear D gene. The CDR3 has 14 amino acids. V dropped 4 bases and J dropped 6 bases, with 18 bases sitting between them. CDR1 is SQVTM, CDR2 ANQGSEA, per germline. The CDR3 region has the DNA TGCAGCGTTGTTAAGGTAGGCGTGATGGCTGAAGCTTTCTTT. Its translation is CSVVKVGVMAEAFF. Variable domain in full (rest from reference TRBV29-1 and TRBJ1-1): SAVISQKPSRDICQRGTSLTIQCQVDSQVTMMFWYRQQPGQSLTLIATANQGSEATYESGFVIDKFPISRPNLTFSTLTVSNMSPEDSSIYLCSVVKVGVMAEAFFGQGTRLTVV.

This clonotype showed up many times. The chain combines TRBV5-4 with TRBJ1-1; a possible D gene is TRBD1 (6 bases). Germline V gene sequence: CDR1 SGHNT, CDR2 YYREEE (reference sequence). The ends were cut back, 1 base at V and 11 bases at J, with 30 bases in the middle. The CDR3 runs to 18 residues. The CDR3 loop reads CASSLTNEGFPKQGPAFF. DNA for the CDR3: TGTGCCAGCAGCTTGACAAATGAGGGTTTCCCCAAACAGGGACCGGCTTTCTTT.

This clonotype was observed a handful of times. This chain uses TRBV6-1 with TRBJ2-1, with TRBD2 matching 8 bases. J was trimmed by 4 bases and V by 6 bases; bases with no gene match: 8. The CDR3 consists of 15 residues. CDR1 is MNHNS and CDR2 is SASEGT in the germline V gene. The CDR3 sequence is CASRPVAGSYNEQFF. CDR3 coding DNA: TGTGCCAGCAGGCCCGTAGCGGGGTCTTACAATGAGCAGTTCTTC.

This clonotype was observed at least ten times. The chain links TRBV2 to TRBJ2-1, with 14 positions matching TRBD2. Germline-derived CDR1 and CDR2 are SNHLY and FYNNEI. The length of the CDR3 is 14 residues. After removal of 5 bases from V and 7 bases from J, the junction contained 1 base not matched to a gene. CDR3 loop: CASSRTSGGNEQFF. CDR3 in DNA: TGTGCCAGCAGTCGGACTAGCGGGGGGAATGAGCAGTTCTTC.